The sequence of this T cell receptor beta chain was determined in a study of identical twins. TCRdb re-derived calls from the 5' RACE reads in MiXCR, one entry per CDR3 protein. Here the sample spans hundreds of thousands of distinct CDR3 sequences, 7% to 7.5% being singletons. V lost 4 bases and J lost 5, with 14 bases in between. Germline lookup yields CDR1 SGHVS and CDR2 FQNEAQ. The CDR3 is 14 amino acids. Study findings and constraints: Out-of-frame beta sequences exhibited a weaker degree of excess twin sharing. The same donors were not followed; conclusions instead depended on cross-sectional statistical analysis. A lower insertion count was a feature of abundant cord blood beta clonotypes, with no such feature in memory repertoires.

This clonotype has just a few counts. Its matching antigen is unknown. The same data also went into a second study, on yellow fever vaccine responses in identical twins.

Sequencing used PBMCs. The clonotype originates from a woman aged 18-30 years in good health. This chain joins TRBV7-8 and TRBJ1-1; a weak D match, TRBD1 (5 bases). The chain's CDR3 is CASSSWDGGTEAFF. The CDR3 nucleotides read TGTGCCAGCAGCTCGTGGGACGGGGGGACTGAAGCTTTCTTT.